This note documents a single T cell receptor (beta chain) sequence. The sample holds many counts of this clonotype. Its antigen is unknown. No base-level quality is on record; no much larger clone is a single base apart. These data originate in a study of T cell repertoires in cytomegalovirus infection (dated by TCRdb to the late 2010s). Study-level background: Donor HLA type was relevant to the analysis, as public TCR beta signatures indicated carriage of CMV infection together with the matching HLA type. Overall study results and their limits: The ex vivo response was dominated by HLA-C-restricted CMV-specific TCR beta clonotypes, which also provided the single most frequent clonotype in two of eight donors. In both this cohort and an independent roughly 350-donor cohort, the cumulative frequency of public TCR beta family members distinguished carriers of CMV infection plus the relevant HLA type.

Sequencing relied on an Illumina HiSeq 1500. TCRdb redid the processing of the public reads, applying fastp at Q25 and MiXCR, and retained in-frame beta chains. Every distinct CDR3 protein forms one entry, paired with its most common genes and DNA. This sample gives around 300,000 distinct CDR3 sequences in total; 9.5% of them show up just once. The ten top clones hold 3.5% to 4.5% of the sample. V is shortened by 4 bases, J by 6 bases, and the region joining them spans 23 bases. In the germline V gene (reference sequence), CDR1 corresponds to SEHNR and CDR2 to FQNEAQ. The CDR3 covers 17 residues, taking in both the cysteine and the phenylalanine. Only the CDR3 DNA is retained, 51 bases long and in frame from the first base.

The material sequenced was PBMCs. Recombination linked TRBV7-9 to TRBJ2-3; the D gene cannot be named for sure. This TCR was recovered from a human donor in good health (CMV status not recorded). Some clones in this sample may be carry-over from other donors' samples. The DNA sequence is as follows: TGTGCCAGCAGCTCCCCCGTTTCCGGATATTACACGGATACGCAGTATTTT. It translates to CASSSPVSGYYTDTQYF.